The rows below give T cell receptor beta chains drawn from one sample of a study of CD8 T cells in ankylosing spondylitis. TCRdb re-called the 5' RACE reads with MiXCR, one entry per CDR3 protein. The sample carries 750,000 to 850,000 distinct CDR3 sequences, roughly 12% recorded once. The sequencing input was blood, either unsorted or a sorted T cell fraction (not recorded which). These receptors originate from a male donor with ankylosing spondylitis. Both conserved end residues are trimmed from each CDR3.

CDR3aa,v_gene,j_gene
SASTGGTEAF,TRBV20-1,TRBJ1-1
ASSLAQGGTEAF,TRBV5-1,TRBJ1-1
ASSQVRGLSGNTIY,TRBV14,TRBJ1-3
ASSYSGVSNQPQH,TRBV6-5,TRBJ1-5
ASSQDIAQPQH,TRBV5-1,TRBJ1-5
ATAPGLAGDEQF,TRBV10-3,TRBJ2-1
SATRGVANYGYT,TRBV20-1,TRBJ1-2
ASTPSRGAGGYT,TRBV7-2,TRBJ1-2
SAWARGSGVSRGELF,TRBV20-1,TRBJ2-2
ASSLTVWSEQF,TRBV7-2,TRBJ2-1
AISEIFEQF,TRBV10-3,TRBJ2-1
ASSQGPSGRQETQY,TRBV4-3,TRBJ2-5
ASSQDPGTPWEY,TRBV4-2,TRBJ2-4
ASSLVQRREGYEQY,TRBV11-2,TRBJ2-7
ATQTGGDTQY,TRBV24-1,TRBJ2-3
ASRGTSRTRLQYEQF,TRBV27,TRBJ2-1
SARREETQY,TRBV20-1,TRBJ2-5
ASSEEPYEQY,TRBV2,TRBJ2-7
VSSQVAGGSEQY,TRBV3-1,TRBJ2-7
ASSATGTVDTQY,TRBV18,TRBJ2-3
ASSQNRLNYGYT,TRBV7-2,TRBJ1-2
ASSQDLSGLAGDNEQF,TRBV4-2,TRBJ2-1
ATSDPRGSNEQF,TRBV24-1,TRBJ2-1
ASSLRLAGPRTDTQY,TRBV7-2,TRBJ2-3
ASSSDRAGPRPH,TRBV7-9,TRBJ2-3
ASSLLQGQGPYNEQF,TRBV7-9,TRBJ2-1
SARDRTYRSYNEQF,TRBV20-1,TRBJ2-1
ASSFFAGGNTEAF,TRBV7-2,TRBJ1-1
ASTSRGGLGADTQY,TRBV4-3,TRBJ2-3
AVSRLAAYNEQF,TRBV15,TRBJ2-1
ASSPKLLNNEQF,TRBV18,TRBJ2-1
ASRRTQSTDTQY,TRBV5-1,TRBJ2-3
SASIAGGYQETQY,TRBV20-1,TRBJ2-5
SAHWGANYGYT,TRBV20-1,TRBJ1-2
ASSFWTGGGETQY,TRBV7-2,TRBJ2-5
ASSVRDQYEQY,TRBV7-2,TRBJ2-7
ASSFRGDTGTEAF,TRBV27,TRBJ1-1
ASRGLFYNEQF,TRBV6-1,TRBJ2-1
ASSFNSGVEQF,TRBV7-2,TRBJ2-1
ASSLEGYSGANVLT,TRBV7-8,TRBJ2-6
ASSYSTAGTRG,TRBV6-2/TRBV6-3,TRBJ2-7
ASSARRTGKQF,TRBV7-8,TRBJ2-1
SARLGTSGTNEQF,TRBV20-1,TRBJ2-1
ATSRDPESGDEQF,TRBV15,TRBJ2-1
ASSPGRGPYEQY,TRBV7-9,TRBJ2-7
ASSPGLAIHEQF,TRBV10-1,TRBJ2-1
ASSQGQGVEQF,TRBV3-1,TRBJ2-1
ASRLGGRTEAF,TRBV12-3/TRBV12-4,TRBJ1-1